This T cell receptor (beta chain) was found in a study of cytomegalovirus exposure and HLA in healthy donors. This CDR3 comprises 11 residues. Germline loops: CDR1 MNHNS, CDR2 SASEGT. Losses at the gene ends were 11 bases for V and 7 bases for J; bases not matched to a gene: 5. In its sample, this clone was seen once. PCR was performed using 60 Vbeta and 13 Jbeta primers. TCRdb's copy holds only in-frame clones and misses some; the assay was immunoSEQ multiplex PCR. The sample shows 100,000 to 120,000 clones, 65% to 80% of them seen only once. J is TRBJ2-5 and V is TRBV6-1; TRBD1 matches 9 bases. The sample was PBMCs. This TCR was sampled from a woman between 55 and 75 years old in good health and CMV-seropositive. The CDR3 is CACRQGGTQYF. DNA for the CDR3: TGTGCCTGCCGACAGGGGGGGACCCAGTACTTC.